This TCR beta chain was obtained from a study of a mutant IDH1 vaccine in newly diagnosed glioma. At the level of the study: The patients received vaccinations eight times, in weeks 1, 3, 5, 7, 11, 15, 19 and 23. Onset of vaccination occurred 4-6 weeks following radiotherapy alone, or with temozolomide cycles. Patients were pretreated with radiotherapy, temozolomide, or both, mostly both.

Time point reported: week 23, last vaccination. Each vaccine dose was 300 ug of mutant IDH1 20-mer peptide, with topical imiquimod. General study results and limits: Among patients, approximately 93% showed immune responses induced by the vaccine.

A word on this clone: Its antigen is undetermined.

CDR3 length: 16 residues. Germline assignment: CDR1 SGHNT and CDR2 YYREEE (reference sequence). V was shortened by 3 bases and J by 0 bases, with 12 bases between the two germline ends. Produced via immunoSEQ multiplex PCR; TCRdb's table is partial and in-frame only. The table includes just over 65,000 clones, approximately 84% detected once. Specimen: PBMCs, collected from a glioma patient whose treatment included an IDH1 peptide vaccine. The rearrangement links TRBV5-4 to TRBJ2-2; no clear D gene. This sequence originates from a man aged 18-30 years with glioma. This CDR3 is CASSWAGRSNTGELFF. In DNA, the CDR3 is TGTGCCAGCAGCTGGGCTGGGCGGTCGAACACCGGGGAGCTGTTTTTT.